This is a list of T cell receptor beta chains from one sample in a study of blood T cell repertoires in COVID-19. TCRdb's copy holds only in-frame clones and misses some; the assay was immunoSEQ multiplex PCR. The sample holds 150,000 or so clones, approximately 88% seen once. Sequencing was carried out using PBMCs or T cells enriched from blood (not recorded which). These TCRs come from a man between 65 and 85 years old who had been exposed to COVID-19. The CDR3 runs from the conserved cysteine through the conserved F or W. A D gene is named only where the DNA matches it firmly. The size field is filled for only some rows; it gives once, few, many or a size class.

d_call clone_size j_call v_call cdr3_nt cdr3_aa
TRBD2 - TRBJ2-7 TRBV10-3 TGTGCCATCAGTGAAACCGTAGCGGGAGTAGGAGAGTACTTC CAISETVAGVGEYF
TRBD2 - TRBJ2-2 TRBV5-1 TGCGCCAGCAGCTTGAGCGGGGGGTACACCGGGGAGCTGTTTTTT CASSLSGGYTGELFF
TRBD1 few TRBJ1-2 TRBV7-8 TGTGCCAGCAGCTTAGCGGGCAGGGGGCGCGGACCCTATGGCTACACCTTC CASSLAGRGRGPYGYTF
- - TRBJ1-2 TRBV27 TGTGCCAGCAGTTTCACAGGGCTCTCTAACTATGGCTACACCTTC CASSFTGLSNYGYTF
- once TRBJ1-5 TRBV7-9 TGTGCCAGCACCAACTTAGAGCCAGGTCAGCCCCAGCATTTT CASTNLEPGQPQHF
TRBD2 - TRBJ2-1 TRBV5-6 TGTGCCAGCAGTTTGACGACTAGCGGGGGGTACAATGAGCAGTTCTTC CASSLTTSGGYNEQFF
TRBD1 - TRBJ2-7 TRBV2 TGTGCCAGCACCAGACAGGGGGCAAAAAGTTACGAGCAGTACTTC CASTRQGAKSYEQYF
TRBD1 - TRBJ1-2 TRBV9 TGTGCCAGCAGCGGGACAGGCCAAGTCTCCTTCTATGGCTACACCTTC CASSGTGQVSFYGYTF
- - TRBJ1-6 TRBV7-7 TGTGCCAGCAGCGCAGACACGCTTAATTCACCCCTCCACTTT CASSADTLNSPLHF
- - TRBJ2-2 TRBV12-5 TGTGCTAGTGGTTTGGCACCCACGGGGGGCCTATCCACCGGGGAGCTGTTTTTT CASGLAPTGGLSTGELFF
- - TRBJ2-7 TRBV18 TGTGCCAGCTCACCTGGCGGACTTCTTTACGAGCAGTACTTC CASSPGGLLYEQYF
- - TRBJ1-5 TRBV7-9 TGTGCCAGCAGCTTACCAGGGGCGAATCAGCCCCAGCATTTT CASSLPGANQPQHF
TRBD1 - TRBJ2-7 TRBV12-3/TRBV12-4 TGTGCCAGCAGTTTACAGGGGGCCCACGAGCAGTACTTC CASSLQGAHEQYF
- - TRBJ1-4 TRBV30 TGTGCCTGGAGCGAACCGGGGAAAAAACTGTTTTTT CAWSEPGKKLFF
TRBD2 - TRBJ2-7 TRBV28 TGTGCCAGCAGTAGGACTAGCGGGAGGTCCCACGAGCAGTACTTC CASSRTSGRSHEQYF
- - TRBJ1-5 TRBV19 TGTGCCAGTAGTATCGGTTGGGGGCCGGATCAGCCCCAGCATTTT CASSIGWGPDQPQHF
- - TRBJ2-6 TRBV5-4 TGTGCCAGCAGCCCCCCGAGGTCTGGGGCCAACGTCCTGACTTTC CASSPPRSGANVLTF
- - TRBJ2-7 TRBV13 TGTGCCAGCAGCTTTGGCGGATCCTACGAGCAGTACTTC CASSFGGSYEQYF
- - TRBJ1-1 TRBV7-2 TGTGCCAGCAGCACCCTTATACCAGGGCTGAACACTGAAGCTTTCTTT CASSTLIPGLNTEAFF
- - TRBJ1-2 TRBV6-1 TGTGCCAGCAGTGATCCAGGAGGCTACACCTTC CASSDPGGYTF
TRBD1 - TRBJ2-3 TRBV7-6 TGTGCCAGCAGCTTAGGACAGGGGGTGGATACGCAGTATTTT CASSLGQGVDTQYF
- - TRBJ2-7 TRBV28 TGTGCCAGCAGTTTAGTTAGCCTGGGTTTGCACTTC CASSLVSLGLHF
- - TRBJ2-3 TRBV5-8 TGTGCCAGCAGCCTCAAGCGGCAGGCGACCTCGGATACGCAGTATTTT CASSLKRQATSDTQYF
- once TRBJ2-2 TRBV5-4 TGTGCCAGCCATTCCCGGGCAGGGCGTCAGGCCGGGGAGCTGTTTTTT CASHSRAGRQAGELFF